The clone carrying this T cell receptor beta chain was picked up a small number of times. The antigen remains unidentified. One end of the junction is discordant with germline, which a read error may explain. TCRdb re-called the RT-PCR reads through MiXCR, storing one row per CDR3 protein. The sample yields about 570,000 distinct CDR3 sequences, around 11% seen once. The sample originates from a study of response to subunit inactivated influenza vaccine. Germline CDR1 reads SGHDN; CDR2 reads FVKESK. This CDR3 contains 14 residues. Study results and limitations: Authors suggested each seasonal influenza vaccination recruits few new T cells.

The same sample was also used in a study of T cells expressing NK-cell markers. This second report adds: The authors generated TCR beta cDNA through 5'RACE template switching with UMIs. Seven donors tested HCMV-seropositive and one tested seronegative among the eight sequenced. Of CD8+ T cells, about 1.0-8% belonged to dominant NKG2C+ clonotypes in roughly six donors. It remained uncertain whether the expanded NKG2C+ T cell clones were specific for HCMV antigens.

The rearrangement links TRBV14 to TRBJ2-2; D is uncertain. The clonotype comes from a man aged 50-59 years who received an inactivated influenza vaccine. The sequencing here drew on PBMCs from blood, taken on the day of vaccination. CDR3: CVSSQNSDTGELFF. The DNA for the CDR3 is TGTGTCAGCAGCCAAAACAGCGACACCGGGGAGCTGTTTTTT.